This T cell receptor (beta chain) originates from a study of graft-versus-host responses after intestinal transplantation. On the study more broadly: Recipients were all induced with anti-thymocyte globulin, then given tacrolimus and steroids for about 3 years.

Germline CDR1 reads MRHNA; CDR2 reads SNTAGT. The length of the CDR3 is 14 residues. Trimming took 5 bases from V and 5 from J; bases not matched to a gene: 9. General study results and limits: Recipient marrow contained GvH clones, some of which appeared first in ileum or blood.

TCRdb's table, derived via immunoSEQ multiplex PCR, lists solely in-frame clones and lacks some. The sample lists 3,600 or so clones; roughly 82% were seen once. In the case of this clone: Its antigen is not identified.

Time point of the sample: postoperative day 105 after intestinal transplantation (dayNNNN = postoperative day). To release intraepithelial and lamina propria lymphocytes, the graft tissue was processed. The chain joins TRBV6-4 to TRBJ2-7, with 7 bases fitting TRBD1. Sequencing was performed on ileum tissue, taken 105 days after intestinal transplantation. This TCR derives from a human patient who received an intestinal transplant, so some T cells may come from the graft donor. The CDR3 sequence is CASSKDRVEDEQYF. The CDR3, as DNA: TGTGCCAGCAGTAAAGACAGGGTGGAAGACGAGCAGTACTTC.